This is a list of T cell receptor beta chains from one sample in a study of blood T cell repertoires in COVID-19. Sequencing was performed with immunoSEQ multiplex PCR; in TCRdb, only in-frame clones are kept and a portion is missing. The sample records about 130,000 clones, about 85% being singletons. What was sequenced was peripheral blood. These TCRs come from a man in his fifties or sixties with acute or convalescent COVID-19. Each CDR3 is given with its conserved first and last residue. The D gene is left open where the match is weak. Clone size, where shown, is once, few, many, or a class for clones that have expanded.

V,size,J,D,CDR3,DNA
TRBV6-5,-,TRBJ2-3,-,CASRDRDWGTDTQYF,TGTGCCAGCAGAGACCGGGACTGGGGCACAGATACGCAGTATTTT
TRBV30,-,TRBJ1-1,TRBD1,CAWSPDRGTEAFF,TGTGCCTGGAGTCCCGACAGGGGAACTGAAGCTTTCTTT
TRBV28,-,TRBJ2-5,-,CASTSLGGPQETQYF,TGTGCCAGCACTTCCCTGGGGGGGCCTCAAGAGACCCAGTACTTC
TRBV27,-,TRBJ1-2,TRBD1,CASSMGQHGGYGYTF,TGTGCCAGCAGTATGGGACAGCACGGGGGCTATGGCTACACCTTC
TRBV27,-,TRBJ2-7,TRBD1,CASSLRGLYYEQYF,TGTGCCAGCAGCCTCAGGGGGCTTTACTACGAGCAGTACTTC
TRBV5-1,once,TRBJ1-1,-,CASSFNRNTEAFF,TGCGCCAGCAGCTTCAACAGGAACACTGAAGCTTTCTTT
TRBV10-1,-,TRBJ2-7,-,CANSSSYEQYF,TGCGCCAACTCATCCTCCTACGAGCAGTACTTC
TRBV2,-,TRBJ1-5,TRBD1,CASRARQGRNQPQHF,TGTGCCAGCAGGGCTAGACAGGGTAGGAATCAGCCCCAGCATTTT
TRBV6-5,-,TRBJ1-1,TRBD1,CASSPPGGLAEAFF,TGTGCCAGCAGTCCCCCAGGGGGCTTAGCTGAAGCTTTCTTT
TRBV5-1,-,TRBJ1-2,-,CASSFDRNDYGYTF,TGCGCCAGCAGCTTTGACAGGAATGACTATGGCTACACCTTC
TRBV3-1/TRBV3-2,-,TRBJ2-7,TRBD2,CASSQGTSGSYEQYF,TGTGCCAGCAGCCAAGGGACTAGCGGGAGTTACGAGCAGTACTTC
TRBV6-4,once,TRBJ1-2,-,CASSDSYSGYTF,TGTGCCAGCAGTGACTCGTACTCGGGCTACACCTTC
TRBV5-1,-,TRBJ2-7,-,CASSLAGGPYEQYF,TGCGCCAGCAGCTTGGCGGGCGGGCCCTACGAGCAGTACTTC
TRBV2,-,TRBJ1-1,TRBD1,CASQRQGAGTEAFF,TGTGCCAGTCAACGCCAGGGGGCCGGCACTGAAGCTTTCTTT
TRBV7-7,-,TRBJ2-5,TRBD2,CASSLGTSGMETQYF,TGTGCTAGCAGCTTAGGGACTAGCGGGATGGAGACCCAGTACTTC
TRBV29-1,-,TRBJ2-3,TRBD2,CSVEVLAGVRATQYF,TGCAGCGTTGAGGTCCTAGCGGGAGTACGCGCCACGCAGTATTTT
TRBV28,-,TRBJ1-4,-,CAIGTGNEKLFF,TGTGCCATAGGCACAGGGAACGAAAAACTGTTTTTT
TRBV2,-,TRBJ1-1,TRBD1,CASRAGNRGGNTEAFF,TGTGCCAGCAGGGCAGGCAACAGGGGAGGGAACACTGAAGCTTTCTTT
TRBV27,-,TRBJ2-2,-,CASSPGTGVTGELFF,TGTGCCAGCAGCCCCGGGACTGGAGTCACCGGGGAGCTGTTTTTT
TRBV9,many,TRBJ2-1,TRBD2,CASSPRVGGREEQFF,TGTGCCAGCAGCCCTCGGGTCGGCGGGAGGGAAGAGCAGTTCTTC
TRBV28,-,TRBJ1-2,-,CASSLAGTGNYGYTF,TGTGCCAGCAGTTTAGCCGGAACAGGGAACTATGGCTACACCTTC
TRBV5-1,-,TRBJ2-1,TRBD1,CASSLDRGPYNEQFF,TGCGCCAGCAGCCTAGACAGGGGCCCCTACAATGAGCAGTTCTTC
TRBV30,few,TRBJ1-1,-,CARSPGRGTEAFF,TGTGCCCGGAGCCCGGGGAGAGGCACTGAAGCTTTCTTT
TRBV28,-,TRBJ2-5,-,CASSPLLRRGVQETQYF,TGTGCCAGCAGCCCCCTACTCCGCAGGGGCGTCCAAGAGACCCAGTACTTC
TRBV7-9,-,TRBJ1-5,-,CASSFQGDQPQHF,TGTGCCAGCAGCTTTCAAGGGGATCAGCCCCAGCATTTT
TRBV5-1,-,TRBJ2-2,TRBD2,CASSLGTSGRVTGGELFF,TGCGCCAGCAGCTTGGGGACTAGCGGGAGGGTGACCGGCGGGGAGCTGTTTTTT
TRBV5-1,-,TRBJ2-7,-,CASSLQGYEQYF,TGCGCCAGCAGCTTGCAGGGCTACGAGCAGTACTTC
TRBV30,-,TRBJ2-2,TRBD2,CASSLLAGETGELFF,TGTGCCTCCTCCCTACTGGCGGGAGAAACCGGGGAGCTGTTTTTT
TRBV11-2,-,TRBJ2-7,-,CASSFTTGSYEQYF,TGTGCCAGCAGCTTCACGACGGGCTCCTACGAGCAGTACTTC
TRBV6-2/TRBV6-3,-,TRBJ2-7,TRBD2,CASSYRLAGRPYEQYF,TGTGCCAGCAGTTACCGACTAGCGGGAAGACCATACGAGCAGTACTTC
TRBV4-1,few,TRBJ1-2,-,CASSPRLGGQGDGYTF,TGCGCCAGCAGCCCGAGACTCGGCGGCCAGGGCGATGGCTACACCTTC
TRBV10-2,few,TRBJ1-3,TRBD1,CASIPGQGKASGNTIYF,TGCGCCAGCATTCCGGGACAGGGAAAAGCTTCTGGAAACACCATATATTTT
TRBV4-2,many,TRBJ2-6,TRBD2,CASSQAGLARDVLTF,TGTGCCAGCAGCCAAGCTGGACTAGCGAGGGACGTCCTGACTTTC
TRBV28,-,TRBJ1-3,-,CASSLRGGSGNTIYF,TGTGCCAGCAGTTTACGAGGGGGAAGTGGAAACACCATATATTTT
TRBV7-7,-,TRBJ2-1,TRBD2,CASSLVEGPGGEQFF,TGTGCCAGCAGCTTAGTTGAGGGCCCGGGAGGTGAGCAGTTCTTC
TRBV28,-,TRBJ1-5,TRBD1,CASSPYRGRQPQHF,TGTGCCAGCAGTCCTTACAGGGGACGACAGCCCCAGCATTTT
TRBV19,once,TRBJ2-3,-,CASSFVGTKRATDTQYF,TGTGCCAGTAGTTTCGTGGGGACAAAACGGGCCACAGATACGCAGTATTTT
TRBV18,-,TRBJ1-3,-,CASSLQRGGTSGNTIYF,TGTGCCAGCTCACTTCAGAGGGGAGGGACTTCTGGAAACACCATATATTTT
TRBV28,-,TRBJ1-5,-,CASSEQGYSNQPQHF,TGTGCCAGCAGTGAACAGGGCTATAGCAATCAGCCCCAGCATTTT
TRBV2,-,TRBJ1-3,TRBD1,CASRPGQVGNTIYF,TGTGCCAGCAGACCTGGACAGGTTGGAAACACCATATATTTT
TRBV7-9,-,TRBJ2-1,-,CASSSRGLADMGFF,TGTGCCAGCAGCTCCAGGGGGCTAGCGGACATGGGGTTCTTC
TRBV27,-,TRBJ2-7,TRBD1,CASSSTVAPGQAPHEQYF,TGTGCCAGCAGTTCGACAGTTGCTCCGGGACAGGCCCCTCACGAGCAGTACTTC
TRBV7-9,-,TRBJ1-3,-,CASATDRAGNTIYF,TGTGCCAGCGCTACGGACAGAGCGGGAAACACCATATATTTT
TRBV4-1,-,TRBJ2-1,-,CASSQDSNEQFF,TGCGCCAGCAGCCAAGACTCCAATGAGCAGTTCTTC
TRBV10-1,few,TRBJ2-1,TRBD1,CASSRGSSEQFF,TGCGCCAGCAGCAGGGGGTCAAGTGAGCAGTTCTTC
TRBV5-1,-,TRBJ2-1,TRBD2,CASSGTGTSGSQSSYNEQFF,TGCGCCAGCAGCGGAACCGGGACTAGCGGGAGCCAGAGCTCCTACAATGAGCAGTTCTTC
TRBV5-1,-,TRBJ1-1,TRBD1,CASSFDRAFAGNTEAFF,TGCGCCAGCAGCTTCGACAGGGCTTTTGCTGGAAACACTGAAGCTTTCTTT
TRBV28,-,TRBJ1-5,TRBD1,CASRKTGVYGNQPQHF,TGTGCCAGCAGAAAAACAGGGGTTTATGGCAATCAGCCCCAGCATTTT